The 13 T cell receptor beta chains below all came from one sample that was sequenced in a study of molecular identifiers for immune sequencing clone quantification. TCRdb itself ran the PCR reads through MiXCR, one entry per CDR3 protein. This sample has approximately 550,000 distinct CDR3 sequences; about a fifth occur once, and the top ten carry 0.7% to 0.95%. The specimen sequenced was naive CD8+ T cells from blood, with Jurkat cell RNA spiked in. Sample subset: FACS-sorted CD8+CD4-CCR7+CD45RA+ naive T cells. These TCRs come from a human donor in good health. Some libraries in this study had Jurkat cell RNA spiked in.

This clonotype was counted ten times or more. The chain carries TRBV2 and TRBJ2-1; 9 positions agree with TRBD2. The CDR3 covers 11 residues. CDR1 and CDR2 from the germline V gene are SNHLY and FYNNEI. V was clipped by 11 bases and J by 9 bases; unmatched bases: 5. The DNA for the CDR3 is TGTGCCCGGGGACTAGCCGGTGAGCAGTTCTTC. Protein: CARGLAGEQFF. Full variable domain (missing parts from reference TRBV2 and TRBJ2-1): EPEVTQTPSHQVTQMGQEVILRCVPISNHLYFYWYRQILGQKVEFLVSFYNNEISEKSEIFDDQFSVERPDGSNFTLKIRSTKLEDSAMYFCARGLAGEQFFGPGTRLTVL.

The V and J genes are TRBV15 and TRBJ2-3; D is unresolved. V was pared by 0 bases and J by 0 bases, with 13 bases between. Looked up from germline, CDR1 is LNHNV and CDR2 is YYDKDF (reference sequence). The CDR3 totals 17 residues. CDR3 in amino acids: CATSRDPSRPSTDTQYF. The CDR3 coding sequence is TGTGCCACCAGCAGAGATCCGTCCCGACCTAGCACAGATACGCAGTATTTT.

A note on this clonotype: A read error may explain this, as a much larger clone is one base away. The chain is built from TRBV25-1 and TRBJ2-7; D not resolved. CDR1 and CDR2 from the germline V gene are MGHDK and SYGVNS. There are 12 residues in the CDR3. V was pared by 2 bases and J by 5 bases, with 7 bases between. This CDR3 is CASSEPVDEQYF. The CDR3 nucleotides read TGTGCCAGCAGTGAACCAGTGGACGAGCAGTACTTC.

In this sample, this clonotype turned up a few times. Germline is not matched at one junction end, which may reflect a read error. The chain links TRBV6-6 to TRBJ2-7; unclear D gene. Germline CDR1 reads MNHNY; CDR2 reads SVGAGI (reference sequence). The CDR3 contains 13 residues. The chain's CDR3 is CAGSWLGVDEQYF. The DNA for the CDR3 is TGTGCCGGCAGTTGGCTGGGTGTAGACGAGCAGTACTTC.

This clonotype has a handful of counts. The CDR3 coding sequence is TGTGCCAGCAGGGGACTAGCGGGGAGACAGGGGCAGTATTTT. Protein product: CASRGLAGRQGQYF. The rearrangement uses TRBV27 and TRBJ2-3; 13 bases match TRBD2. The germline CDR1 and CDR2 sequences are MNHEY and SMNVEV (reference sequence). The CDR3 runs 14 residues. Trimming at V came to 6 bases and at J to 11 bases, leaving 8 bases not matched to a gene.

This sequence joins TRBV7-6 and TRBJ2-7, with D uncertain. V was trimmed by 4 bases and J by 2 bases, leaving 18 bases between them. The CDR3 runs 16 residues. Germline V gene lookup returns CDR1 SGHVS and CDR2 FNYEAQ. The CDR3 loop reads CASSSFRTAQAYEQYF. The CDR3 nucleotides read TGTGCCAGCAGCTCCTTCCGGACCGCCCAGGCCTACGAGCAGTACTTC.

The chain couples TRBV19 to TRBJ2-2; 11 positions match TRBD1. Germline CDR1 LNHDA, CDR2 SQIVND (reference sequence). This CDR3 has 15 residues. With V trimmed by 8 bases and J by 3 bases, 5 bases remained unmatched. The CDR3 loop is CASGTGGGYTGELFF. Here the CDR3 DNA reads TGTGCCAGTGGGACAGGGGGGGGATACACCGGGGAGCTGTTTTTT.

This clonotype was seen more than once but under ten times. The J gene is TRBJ1-1, the V gene TRBV5-1; D ambiguous. This CDR3 comprises 18 residues. Trimming shortened V by 4 bases and J by 0 bases, and 22 bases separated the two germline ends. CDR1 and CDR2 (germline): SGHRS, YFSETQ. The CDR3 loop is CASSENPRLDNMNTEAFF. The CDR3 DNA sequence: TGCGCCAGCAGCGAAAACCCCCGTCTAGACAACATGAACACTGAAGCTTTCTTT. Based on the CDR3 plus reference TRBV5-1 and TRBJ1-1, the full variable domain is KAGVTQTPRYLIKTRGQQVTLSCSPISGHRSVSWYQQTPGQGLQFLFEYFSETQRNKGNFPGRFSGRQFSNSRSEMNVSTLELGDSALYLCASSENPRLDNMNTEAFFGQGTRLTVV.

This clonotype was seen only a few times. The V and J genes are TRBV12-3 or TRBV12-4 and TRBJ2-1; perhaps TRBD1 as D (5 bases). The CDR3 has 13 residues. Between the trimmed V and J ends, which lost 5 bases and 8 bases, there was a span of 13 bases. In nucleotides, the CDR3 is TGTGCCAGCAGTGTTCTAGGGGTGGATGAGCAGTTCTTC. It yields the protein CASSVLGVDEQFF.

This clonotype has just a few counts. The V call is TRBV5-5, the J call TRBJ2-1, with D tentatively TRBD1 (6 bases). Germline loops: CDR1 SGHKS, CDR2 YYEKEE (reference sequence). Trimming took 2 bases from V and 5 from J, leaving 14 bases between them. The CDR3 is 15 residues long. The DNA of the CDR3 is TGTGCCAGCAGCTTAGACAGGCAGTGGAACAATGAGCAGTTCTTC. Amino acids: CASSLDRQWNNEQFF.

Points on this clonotype: At one end, the junction sequence differs from germline, possibly due to a read error. The rearrangement joins TRBV9 to TRBJ2-3; D remains unclear. Germline V gene sequence: CDR1 SGDLS, CDR2 YYNGEE. CDR3 length equals 11 residues. The CDR3 nucleotides read TGTGCCAGCAGCGTTTCAGATATGCAGTATTTT. Translated: CASSVSDMQYF.

Points on this clonotype: The conserved final phenylalanine or tryptophan is absent from the CDR3, which likely points to a read error. The chain recombines TRBV28 with TRBJ2-3; tentatively, D is TRBD1 or TRBD2 (5 bases each). The germline CDR1 and CDR2 sequences are MDHEN and SYDVKM. CDR3 length: 24 residues. The germline V and J ends were trimmed by 4 bases and 2 bases, with 40 bases remaining between them. The CDR3 DNA sequence: TGTGCCAGCAGTTCCCCTCCCCCGGGACGAGGTTCAAGCAGAAACGGAGAGAACACAGATACGCAGTATCTT. Protein sequence: CASSSPPPGRGSSRNGENTDTQYL.

This clonotype showed up many times. The chain uses TRBV29-1 and TRBJ2-7; a possible D gene is TRBD1 (5 bases). V gave up 5 bases and J gave up 3 bases, with 8 bases separating them. The germline gives CDR1 SQVTM, CDR2 ANQGSEA. The CDR3 contains 11 residues. The CDR3 DNA reads as TGCAGCGTTCAGGGTTACTACGAGCAGTACTTC. Its translation is CSVQGYYEQYF.